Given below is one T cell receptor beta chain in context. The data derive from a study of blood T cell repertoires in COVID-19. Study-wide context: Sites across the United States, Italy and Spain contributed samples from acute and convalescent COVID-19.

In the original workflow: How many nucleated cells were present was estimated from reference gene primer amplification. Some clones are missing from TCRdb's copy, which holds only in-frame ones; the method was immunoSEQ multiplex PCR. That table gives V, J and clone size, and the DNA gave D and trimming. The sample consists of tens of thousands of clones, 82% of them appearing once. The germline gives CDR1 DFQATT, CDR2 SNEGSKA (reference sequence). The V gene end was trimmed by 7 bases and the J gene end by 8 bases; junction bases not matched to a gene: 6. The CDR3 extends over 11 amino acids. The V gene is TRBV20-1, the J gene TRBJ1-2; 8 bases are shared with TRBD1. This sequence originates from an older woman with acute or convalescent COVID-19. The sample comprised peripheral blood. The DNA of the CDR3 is TGCAGTGGAGTCAGGGGGCAGGGCTACACCTTC. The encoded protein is CSGVRGQGYTF.